The 5 T cell receptor beta chains presented below share a single source sample, sequenced in a study of identical twins. TCRdb used MiXCR to reprocess the 5' RACE reads, holding one entry per CDR3 protein. This sample yields around 530,000 distinct CDR3 sequences, of which around 15% are seen a single time; less than 0.5% belongs to the top ten. The same sample was also used in a study of yellow fever vaccine responses in identical twins.

Sequenced material: CD4+ T cells sorted from blood. Receptors were obtained from a woman aged 18-30 years in good health.

The chain recombines TRBV3-1 with TRBJ2-1; 13 bases are a match to TRBD2. In germline, CDR1 is LGHDT, CDR2 YNNKEL (reference sequence). This CDR3 is built from 16 residues. V lost 2 bases and J lost 9; bases outside the gene matches: 7. In nucleotides, the CDR3 is TGTGCCAGCAGCCAATATCGGACTAGCGGGAGCGGTGAGCAGTTCTTC. It yields the protein CASSQYRTSGSGEQFF.

This clonotype was seen a handful of times. This chain links TRBV20-1 with TRBJ1-5; D remains unclear. The CDR3 contains 13 residues. V gave up 6 bases and J gave up 0 bases, with 9 bases separating them. The germline V gene encodes CDR1 DFQATT and CDR2 SNEGSKA (reference sequence). The CDR3 DNA reads as TGCAGTGCGGCGGACTTTAGCAATCAGCCCCAGCATTTT. It specifies CSAADFSNQPQHF.

This clonotype was picked up a small number of times. The CDR3 DNA is TGTGCCAGTACTGCCGGGACAGGGATGAGCAATGAGCAGTTCTTC. Translation gives CASTAGTGMSNEQFF. The chain combines TRBV19 with TRBJ2-1; 9 bases are a match to TRBD1. CDR1 LNHDA and CDR2 SQIVND come from the germline V gene (reference sequence). V dropped 7 bases and J dropped 6; count of bases not matched to a gene: 10. The CDR3 has 15 amino acids.

Only a few counts were recorded for this clonotype. The J gene is TRBJ2-5, the V gene TRBV14; D possibly matches TRBD1 or TRBD2 (5 bases each). The V end was cut by 4 bases, the J end by 2 bases, with 20 bases between. CDR3 size: 17 residues. Germline loops: CDR1 SGHDN, CDR2 FVKESK. As DNA, the CDR3 is TGTGCCAGCAGCCCGGGACGGTTCAATAGCCTTCAAGAGACCCAGTACTTC. This gives the protein CASSPGRFNSLQETQYF.

This chain connects TRBV6-1 to TRBJ2-3; 7 bases are shared with TRBD2. CDR1 MNHNS and CDR2 SASEGT come from the germline V gene. The ends lost 6 bases at V and 4 bases at J; junction bases unmatched: 7. CDR3 length equals 14 residues. CDR3 region: CASRAGPGADTQYF. The CDR3, as DNA: TGTGCCAGCAGAGCGGGGCCCGGGGCAGATACGCAGTATTTT.